This passage covers 12 T cell receptor beta chains from one sample sequenced in a study of blood T cell repertoires in COVID-19. Generated by immunoSEQ multiplex PCR, the TCRdb table keeps only in-frame clones and is missing some. The sample has 150,000 to 200,000 clones, around four fifths seen once. The material sequenced was PBMCs or T cells enriched from blood (not recorded which). Source of these receptors: a woman aged 45-65 years who had recovered from COVID-19.

This chain joins TRBV28 and TRBJ1-2; perhaps TRBD1 as D (5 bases). CDR3 length: 13 residues. CDR1 is MDHEN and CDR2 is SYDVKM in the germline V gene. V was trimmed by 11 bases and J by 0 bases, leaving 13 bases between them. The CDR3 nucleotides are TGTGCCGCAGAAGGGGTGTCTAACTATGGCTACACCTTC. As protein: CAAEGVSNYGYTF.

V gene TRBV5-1 combines with J gene TRBJ2-3, with D perhaps TRBD2 (5 bases). The CDR3 has 14 residues. Per germline, CDR1 SGHRS and CDR2 YFSETQ. V lost 6 bases and J lost 4, with 15 bases in between. The CDR3 reads CASKRELRADTQYF. The CDR3 region has the DNA TGCGCCAGCAAGAGGGAGCTGAGGGCAGATACGCAGTATTTT.

The chain uses TRBV24-1 and TRBJ2-1; tentative D call: TRBD2 (6 bases). Germline V gives CDR1 KGHDR, CDR2 SFDVKD. The V end lost 9 bases, the J end lost 7 bases, and 15 bases lay between the germline ends. The length of the CDR3 is 13 residues. The DNA of the CDR3 is TGTGCCACCCGGCGCGGGGCGGGGAATGAGCAGTTCTTC. This translates into CATRRGAGNEQFF.

The chain uses TRBV28 and TRBJ2-7; possible D gene TRBD1, 5 bases. Germline V gives CDR1 MDHEN, CDR2 SYDVKM. The V end was cut by 6 bases, the J end by 4 bases, with 10 bases between. CDR3 length: 12 residues. In DNA form, the CDR3 reads TGTGCCAGCAGCCCCCGACAGTACGAGCAGTACTTC. This encodes CASSPRQYEQYF.

The table lists this clone with a few counts. This chain links TRBV4-2 with TRBJ2-1, with D unclear. V was cut by 4 bases and J by 7 bases, with 5 bases left in between. This CDR3 contains 11 residues. Per germline, CDR1 LGHNA and CDR2 YNFKEQ. The CDR3 DNA reads TGTGCCAGCAGCCTCGCGAATGAGCAGTTCTTC. Translated: CASSLANEQFF.

The genes are TRBV7-2 and TRBJ1-2; D not resolved. V was pared by 1 base and J by 4 bases, with 16 bases between. The CDR3 extends over 16 amino acids. CDR1 is SGHTA and CDR2 is FQGNSA in the germline V gene. The CDR3 spells CASSLVEGGVFYGYTF. The CDR3 bases are TGTGCCAGCAGCTTAGTCGAGGGTGGGGTCTTCTATGGCTACACCTTC.

The chain recombines TRBV28 with TRBJ1-5; 12 bases map to TRBD1. The CDR3 consists of 18 residues. With V trimmed by 7 bases and J by 5 bases, 15 bases remained unmatched. Per germline, CDR1 MDHEN and CDR2 SYDVKM. The CDR3 sequence: CASTQTPPRDRGHQPQHF. CDR3 sequence (DNA): TGTGCCAGCACCCAGACCCCCCCCCGGGACAGGGGGCATCAGCCCCAGCATTTT.

Only one count was recorded for this clone. This sequence joins TRBV6-6 and TRBJ1-1, with D hard to call. The germline gives CDR1 MNHNY, CDR2 SVGAGI (reference sequence). The CDR3 contains 12 residues. Trimming cost V 7 bases and J 3 bases, with 9 bases left between them. CDR3 bases: TGTGCCAGCACCCGGGGAGACACTGAAGCTTTCTTT. Its translation: CASTRGDTEAFF.

The gene calls are TRBV19 and TRBJ1-3, with 9 bases matching TRBD1. Germline loops: CDR1 LNHDA, CDR2 SQIVND (reference sequence). CDR3 length equals 18 residues. After removal of 6 bases from V and 0 bases from J, the junction contained 12 bases not matched to a gene. This CDR3 is CASSRPGTGLSSGNTIYF. Here the CDR3 DNA reads TGTGCCAGTAGCCGTCCCGGGACAGGGTTGAGCTCTGGAAACACCATATATTTT.

This clone appeared a single time. The rearrangement uses TRBV5-8 and TRBJ1-1; perhaps TRBD1 as D (6 bases). The V gene's germline CDR1 is SGHTS and CDR2 YDEGEE. V lost 5 bases and J 3 bases, leaving 14 bases between the germline ends. The length of the CDR3 is 14 residues. The CDR3 region has the DNA TGTGCCAGCAGTCCCCAGGACAGTGACACTGAAGCTTTCTTT. This translates into CASSPQDSDTEAFF.

V is TRBV6-2 or TRBV6-3 and J is TRBJ2-7; D is uncertain. V lost 0 bases and J lost 7, with 16 bases in between. The CDR3 is 15 amino acids. CDR1 and CDR2 from the germline V gene are MNHEY and SVGEGT. In DNA form, the CDR3 reads TGTGCCAGCAGTTACTCGATGCTCACCGGTTGGGAGCAGTACTTC. It codes for CASSYSMLTGWEQYF.

The chain joins TRBV19 to TRBJ2-7, with TRBD1 matching 8 bases. The CDR3 has 14 amino acids. The V segment lost 10 bases and the J segment 3 bases; nucleotides outside the gene matches: 11. From germline, CDR1 is LNHDA and CDR2 SQIVND (reference sequence). CDR3 sequence (DNA): TGTGCCACTGGGACAGGAGACCTTAACTACGAGCAGTACTTC. This sequence encodes CATGTGDLNYEQYF.